The 30 T cell receptor beta chains in this list originate from one sample, sequenced in a study of neurological immune-mediated disorders. TCRdb fed the 5' RACE reads into MiXCR, producing one record per CDR3 protein. Of around 49,000 distinct CDR3 sequences listed, roughly 10% are singletons. Time point of the sample: longitudinal time-point 1 (baseline). Sequenced sample: PBMCs. Every receptor here comes from a woman in her 40s in good health.

This clonotype was seen repeatedly, ten times or more. The chain recombines TRBV5-1 with TRBJ2-2, with 10 bases lining up with TRBD1. CDR3 size: 15 residues. CDR1 and CDR2 from the germline V gene are SGHRS and YFSETQ. V lost 5 bases and J lost 4; bases outside the gene matches: 5. The CDR3 DNA reads as TGCGCCAGCAGTACCCGGACAGGGGGCACCGGGGAGCTGTTTTTT. It translates to CASSTRTGGTGELFF.

With regard to this clonotype: A much larger clonotype is one base distant, so this may be a read error. This chain uses TRBV6-2 or TRBV6-3 with TRBJ2-7; a possible D gene is TRBD1 (5 bases). Looked up from germline, CDR1 is MNHEY and CDR2 is SVGEGT. This CDR3 region has 15 residues. Trimming took 6 bases from V and 5 from J, leaving 20 bases between them. The CDR3 DNA sequence: TGTGCCAGCAGCACCTCTGAAGGAGAAGGGGACGAGCAGTACTTC. It yields the protein CASSTSEGEGDEQYF.

This clonotype was detected many times. The J gene is TRBJ2-7, the V gene TRBV7-2, with D possibly matching TRBD1 (6 bases). V lost 5 bases and J lost 2, with 13 bases in between. Germline values: CDR1 SGHTA, CDR2 FQGNSA. The CDR3 sequence is 14 residues long. CDR3 in DNA: TGTGCCAGCAGCAGTATCAGGGGCCCCTACGAGCAGTACTTC. Encoded protein: CASSSIRGPYEQYF.

This clonotype was recorded many times. The rearrangement links TRBV10-3 to TRBJ1-2, with D possibly being TRBD1 (5 bases). The germline V and J ends were trimmed by 2 bases and 2 bases, with 18 bases remaining between them. Looked up from germline, CDR1 is ENHRY and CDR2 is SYGVKD. The CDR3 is 17 residues long. In DNA, the CDR3 is TGTGCCATCAGTGAGGCCCGGCAGGGCGGCCGCAACTATGGCTACACCTTC. Its translation: CAISEARQGGRNYGYTF.

This clonotype was seen ten or more times. V gene TRBV7-2 combines with J gene TRBJ2-7, with D perhaps given as TRBD1 or TRBD2 (5 bases each). V was clipped by 7 bases and J by 2 bases, with 21 bases between them. The CDR3 extends over 16 amino acids. Germline CDR1 is SGHTA and CDR2 is FQGNSA. The DNA for the CDR3 is TGTGCCAGCAACCCAGGCCTTGGGACCCTCACCTACGAGCAGTACTTC. It codes for CASNPGLGTLTYEQYF.

This clonotype was counted many times. The CDR3 region is CASSPGLADYNEQFF. CDR3 bases: TGCGCCAGCAGCCCAGGACTAGCGGACTACAATGAGCAGTTCTTC. This chain uses TRBV4-3 with TRBJ2-1, with 10 bases matching TRBD2. Trimming removed 4 bases from V and 3 bases from J; junction bases left unmatched: 3. This CDR3 is 15 amino acids long. Germline loops: CDR1 LGHNA, CDR2 YSLEER.

This clonotype appeared many times. The rearrangement uses TRBV12-3 or TRBV12-4 and TRBJ2-3; D is uncertain. V was cut by 4 bases and J by 0 bases, with 11 bases left in between. This CDR3 spans 15 amino acids. CDR3 residues: CASSSPYSSTDTQYF. The CDR3, as DNA: TGTGCCAGCAGTTCCCCGTACTCTAGCACAGATACGCAGTATTTT.

This clonotype was recorded at least ten times. The genes are TRBV5-1 and TRBJ2-5; 9 bases are shared with TRBD1. Per germline, CDR1 SGHRS and CDR2 YFSETQ. Trimming took 6 bases from V and 3 from J; bases not matched to a gene: 12. The CDR3 contains 16 residues. The CDR3 DNA follows: TGCGCCAGCAACATTGGGGGGAGGACAGGGGAAGAGACCCAGTACTTC. Residues: CASNIGGRTGEETQYF.

The sample holds many counts of this clonotype. This chain joins TRBV12-3 or TRBV12-4 and TRBJ1-1; D remains ambiguous. V gave up 6 bases and J gave up 1 base, with 12 bases separating them. The CDR3 has 14 amino acids. The chain's CDR3 is CASSPRVGNTEAFF. The DNA of the CDR3 is TGTGCCAGCAGCCCTCGGGTTGGGAACACTGAAGCTTTCTTT.

In this sample, this clonotype is medium-sized. The J gene is TRBJ1-2, the V gene TRBV5-5, with D possibly matching TRBD1 (5 bases). The CDR3 has 15 residues. Germline V gene data show CDR1 as SGHKS and CDR2 as YYEKEE (reference sequence). Trimming left V 0 bases short and J 10 bases short, with 19 bases between. The CDR3 region has the DNA TGTGCCAGCAGCTTGGGTACCGGGACCCCGGCAACCTACACCTTC. Encoded protein: CASSLGTGTPATYTF.

This clonotype has ten or more counts. CDR3 nucleotide sequence: TGCGCCAGCAGTGAGTCTGCCGGAACCTACAATGAGCAGTTCTTC. Protein product: CASSESAGTYNEQFF. The chain has TRBV10-1 and TRBJ2-1, with D hard to call. CDR3 length: 15 amino acids. Per germline, CDR1 WNHNN and CDR2 SYGVQD (reference sequence). The V and J ends lost 0 bases and 2 bases respectively, with 8 bases between them.

The table lists this clonotype with many counts. This chain joins TRBV6-6 and TRBJ2-2, with D perhaps TRBD1 (6 bases). Germline V gene lookup returns CDR1 MNHNY and CDR2 SVGAGI (reference sequence). V lost 6 bases, J lost 10 bases, and 18 bases lay in between. The CDR3 is made up of 14 amino acids. Here the CDR3 reads CASSRHSGVEELFF. The CDR3 DNA reads as TGTGCCAGCAGCCGCCACTCAGGGGTAGAGGAGCTGTTTTTT.

This clonotype was seen ten or more times. J is TRBJ2-6 and V is TRBV27; TRBD1 agrees at 8 bases. Trimming removed 3 bases from V and 3 bases from J; junction bases left unmatched: 4. The CDR3 covers 16 residues. Germline V gene sequence: CDR1 MNHEY, CDR2 SMNVEV (reference sequence). CDR3 protein: CASSLTGAYGANVLTF. CDR3 in DNA: TGTGCCAGCAGTTTGACAGGGGCCTATGGGGCCAACGTCCTGACTTTC.

In this sample, this clonotype turned up many times. The chain uses TRBV29-1 and TRBJ1-2; a weak D match, TRBD1 (6 bases). Trimming cost V 6 bases and J 4 bases, with 15 bases left between them. The CDR3 covers 13 residues. Germline lookup yields CDR1 SQVTM and CDR2 ANQGSEA. In DNA, the CDR3 is TGCAGCGTAGGACAGTACGGGACCTATGGCTACACCTTC. It encodes CSVGQYGTYGYTF.

A word on this clonotype: A junction end diverges from the germline sequence, so it may reflect a read error. This rearrangement joins TRBV12-3 or TRBV12-4 to TRBJ2-2; 8 nucleotides match TRBD2. The CDR3 is made up of 14 amino acids. The CDR3, as DNA: TGTGCCAGCAGCTTCCACACCGTTAGCGGGGAGCTCTTTTTT. Translation gives CASSFHTVSGELFF.

This clonotype occurred many times. This sequence joins TRBV20-1 and TRBJ2-2; TRBD2 matches at 8 bases. The CDR3 sequence is 15 residues long. CDR1 DFQATT and CDR2 SNEGSKA come from the germline V gene (reference sequence). V gave up 5 bases and J gave up 1 base; unmatched junction bases: 6. DNA for the CDR3: TGCAGTGCTCTTTTCACTAGCGGGAACACCGGGGAGCTGTTTTTT. Translating it yields CSALFTSGNTGELFF.

This clonotype was recorded many times. V gene TRBV4-3 combines with J gene TRBJ2-5; 8 bases line up with TRBD1. J lost 3 bases, V lost 2 bases, and 11 bases had no gene match. The germline gives CDR1 LGHNA, CDR2 YSLEER. This CDR3 region has 17 residues. The CDR3 region has the DNA TGCGCCAGCAGCCAATCGAGGACAGGGATTCTTGAAGAGACCCAGTACTTC. Residues: CASSQSRTGILEETQYF.

This clonotype is large within its sample. The chain has TRBV6-2 or TRBV6-3 and TRBJ1-1, with 10 bases matching TRBD1. V lost 4 bases and J lost 3; bases outside the gene matches: 8. In germline, CDR1 is MNHEY, CDR2 SVGEGT. The CDR3 has 16 residues. CDR3 in DNA: TGTGCCAGCAGTTGGCTGCCCGGGACAGGGGACACTGAAGCTTTCTTT. It is translated as CASSWLPGTGDTEAFF.

In its sample, this clonotype was seen many times. This CDR3 is CASSQASRHSFGNSPLHF. The CDR3, as DNA: TGCGCCAGCAGCCAAGCTTCACGGCACTCCTTCGGCAATTCACCCCTCCACTTT. The chain carries TRBV4-3 and TRBJ1-6; D unclear. In germline, CDR1 is LGHNA, CDR2 YSLEER. The CDR3 spans 18 residues. V was clipped by 1 base and J by 7 bases, with 20 bases between them.

This clonotype was found many times. The chain recombines TRBV6-5 with TRBJ2-5; the D gene is possibly TRBD1 (6 bases). CDR1 is MNHEY and CDR2 is SVGAGI in the germline V gene. This CDR3 has 15 amino acids. Between the trimmed V and J ends, which lost 0 bases and 3 bases, there was a span of 11 bases. CDR3 DNA sequence: TGTGCCAGCAGTTACTCCAACAGGGTTGAAGAGACCCAGTACTTC. It codes for CASSYSNRVEETQYF.

The chain links TRBV6-2 or TRBV6-3 to TRBJ2-5, with no clear D. The CDR3 length is 14 residues. V lost 5 bases and J lost 5, with 15 bases in between. Per the germline V gene, CDR1 is MNHEY and CDR2 is SVGEGT. The CDR3 DNA sequence: TGTGCCAGCAGTCGCTGGGGTTTGCAGGAGACCCAGTACTTC. The encoded protein is CASSRWGLQETQYF.

This clonotype was observed at least ten times. The chain joins TRBV5-1 to TRBJ1-5; 10 bases are a match to TRBD1. CDR3 length: 16 amino acids. Trimming took 0 bases from V and 2 from J; bases not matched to a gene: 2. Germline CDR1 and CDR2: SGHRS and YFSETQ. The CDR3 here is CASSLGGQGGNQPQHF. The CDR3 DNA sequence: TGCGCCAGCAGCTTGGGAGGACAGGGGGGCAATCAGCCCCAGCATTTT.

This clonotype occurred many times. The chain has TRBV6-2 or TRBV6-3 and TRBJ2-2, with TRBD2 identical over 12 bases. This CDR3 has 17 amino acids. Per the germline V gene, CDR1 is MNHEY and CDR2 is SVGEGT. The junction had 3 bases not matched to a gene; V was cut back by 4 bases and J by 0 bases. CDR3 loop: CASSWRTSGTNTGELFF. CDR3 nucleotide sequence: TGTGCCAGCAGTTGGCGGACTAGCGGGACGAACACCGGGGAGCTGTTTTTT.

At least ten counts were recorded for this clonotype. CDR3 nucleotides: TGTGCCATCAGTGACCGCCAGTTTTCGCCCCAGCATTTT. It is translated as CAISDRQFSPQHF. V is TRBV10-3 and J is TRBJ1-5; D ambiguous. This CDR3 comprises 13 residues. The V end lost 3 bases, the J end lost 9 bases, and 12 bases lay between the germline ends. Germline V CDR1 and CDR2: ENHRY, SYGVKD.

The chain combines TRBV20-1 with TRBJ2-7; D is ambiguous. The V end was cut by 3 bases, the J end by 4 bases, with 7 bases between. Per the germline V gene, CDR1 is DFQATT and CDR2 is SNEGSKA (reference sequence). The CDR3 runs to 11 residues. The CDR3 DNA sequence: TGCAGTGCTAGCCGGATTTACGAGCAGTACTTC. Translated: CSASRIYEQYF.

This clonotype was seen at least ten times. The V gene is TRBV12-3 or TRBV12-4, the J gene TRBJ1-2; 8 nucleotides match TRBD1. The CDR3 sequence is 16 residues long. V lost 5 bases to trimming and J lost 5 bases; unmatched junction nucleotides: 13. The CDR3 reads CASSPLGDRSGYGYTF. CDR3 bases: TGTGCCAGCAGTCCCCTTGGGGACAGGAGTGGATATGGCTACACCTTC.

This clonotype was recorded many times. The chain uses TRBV5-1 and TRBJ2-7; D uncertain. Germline-derived CDR1 and CDR2 are SGHRS and YFSETQ. The ends were cut back, 2 bases at V and 0 bases at J, with 12 bases in the middle. This CDR3 has 15 residues. CDR3 loop: CASSFDFLSSYEQYF. CDR3 nucleotides: TGCGCCAGCAGCTTTGACTTCTTGAGCTCCTACGAGCAGTACTTC.

Note on this clonotype: The junction differs from germline at one of its ends, possibly a read error. This rearrangement joins TRBV5-5 to TRBJ2-1; perhaps TRBD1 as D (7 bases). CDR3 length: 15 amino acids. The germline V gene encodes CDR1 SGHKS and CDR2 YYEKEE (reference sequence). The chain's CDR3 is CDTHPRGDSYNEKFF. The CDR3 DNA follows: TGTGACACACACCCCAGGGGGGATTCCTACAATGAGAAGTTCTTC.

There are many counts of this clonotype. J is TRBJ2-7 and V is TRBV20-1; tentative D call: TRBD2 (5 bases). The CDR3 is made up of 18 amino acids. Trimming removed 2 bases from V and 0 bases from J, with 23 bases in between. The germline gives CDR1 DFQATT, CDR2 SNEGSKA (reference sequence). The CDR3 bases are TGCAGTGCTAGACCCATTCCCGGACTCCATCTAATCTCCTACGAGCAGTACTTC. Translating gives CSARPIPGLHLISYEQYF.

This clonotype was detected ten times or more. The CDR3 spells CASSQDRARAFF. In DNA, the CDR3 is TGCGCCAGCAGCCAGGACAGGGCGCGAGCTTTCTTT. The chain recombines TRBV5-1 with TRBJ1-1; 8 bases fit TRBD1. Germline trimming cut 4 bases from V and 10 bases from J; bases unmatched to any gene: 6. This CDR3 comprises 12 residues. CDR1 and CDR2 from the germline V gene are SGHRS and YFSETQ.